The 26 T cell receptor beta chains reported below all come from one sample, sequenced in a study of T cell responses to AZD1222 COVID-19 vaccine. The repertoire was sequenced with immunoSEQ multiplex PCR; TCRdb's copy has only in-frame clones and lacks some. The sample records some 130,000 clones, approximately 80% being singletons. The sample was peripheral blood, taken on day 0 of AZD1222 vaccination. These receptors all stem from an adult in good health.

CDR3 nucleotide sequence: TGTGCCAGCAGTGGGCGGGACAGGAGTACAGATACGCAGTATTTT. Its protein product is CASSGRDRSTDTQYF. The chain links TRBV6-6 to TRBJ2-3; 8 bases map to TRBD1. With 5 bases clipped from V and 3 bases from J, the junction kept 7 bases outside the gene matches. This CDR3 is 15 amino acids long. Germline V gene data show CDR1 as MNHNY and CDR2 as SVGAGI (reference sequence).

The chain uses TRBV3-1 (or the pseudogene TRBV3-2) and TRBJ1-2; 8 bases line up with TRBD1. Trimming at V came to 1 base and at J to 6 bases, leaving 10 bases not matched to a gene. The CDR3 runs 16 residues. Germline V CDR1 and CDR2: LGHDT, YNNKEL (reference sequence). This CDR3 reads CASSQGDGRGLDGYTF. In DNA form, the CDR3 reads TGTGCCAGCAGCCAAGGTGATGGCAGGGGGCTGGATGGCTACACCTTC.

This clone was counted only a few times. The chain employs TRBV7-9 and TRBJ1-2; D is undetermined. The CDR3 length is 14 residues. Germline V gives CDR1 SEHNR, CDR2 FQNEAQ (reference sequence). V was trimmed by 1 base and J by 2 bases, leaving 8 bases between them. CDR3 loop: CASSLGAGNYGYTF. DNA of the CDR3: TGTGCCAGCAGCTTAGGGGCAGGCAACTATGGCTACACCTTC.

This chain links TRBV28 with TRBJ2-2, with TRBD2 matching 7 bases. V shed 3 bases, J shed 1 base, and the junction held 14 bases outside the gene matches. Looked up from germline, CDR1 is MDHEN and CDR2 is SYDVKM. CDR3 length equals 19 residues. This CDR3 is CASSFMGRGWPKNTGELFF. The CDR3 nucleotides read TGTGCCAGCAGTTTTATGGGGCGGGGGTGGCCAAAGAACACCGGGGAGCTGTTTTTT.

In this sample, this clone turned up many times. In nucleotides, the CDR3 is TGTGCCAGCAGCTTAGAACCGAACACTGAAGCTTTCTTT. The encoded protein is CASSLEPNTEAFF. The chain uses TRBV11-3 and TRBJ1-1; D gene uncertain. The CDR3 loop spans 13 amino acids. Per the germline V gene, CDR1 is SGHNT and CDR2 is YENEEA. Trimming cost V 0 bases and J 1 base, with 3 bases left between them.

The V call is TRBV6-1, the J call TRBJ2-2; 7 positions agree with TRBD1. The germline CDR1 and CDR2 sequences are MNHNS and SASEGT. This CDR3 contains 16 residues. J was trimmed by 0 bases and V by 4 bases; bases with no gene match: 5. DNA of the CDR3: TGTGCCAGCAGTGCCCAACAGGGGACGAACACCGGGGAGCTGTTTTTT. Its translation: CASSAQQGTNTGELFF.

The V gene is TRBV7-9, the J gene TRBJ2-2; 14 bases fit TRBD2. In germline, CDR1 is SEHNR, CDR2 FQNEAQ (reference sequence). The CDR3 is 19 residues long. The V segment lost 3 bases and the J segment 1 base; nucleotides outside the gene matches: 7. CDR3 loop: CASSLGTSGGKMNTGELFF. The CDR3 DNA follows: TGTGCCAGCAGCTTGGGGACTAGCGGGGGAAAGATGAACACCGGGGAGCTGTTTTTT. Filled out from reference TRBV7-9 and TRBJ2-2, the complete variable domain reads DTGVSQNPRHKITKRGQNVTFRCDPISEHNRLYWYRQTLGQGPEFLTYFQNEAQLEKSRLLSDRFSAERPKGSFSTLEIQRTEQGDSAMYLCASSLGTSGGKMNTGELFFGEGSRLTVL.

The chain joins TRBV5-5 to TRBJ1-5; 10 positions match TRBD1. V lost 4 bases to trimming and J lost 4 bases; unmatched junction nucleotides: 11. Per the germline V gene, CDR1 is SGHKS and CDR2 is YYEKEE (reference sequence). The CDR3 totals 17 residues. The CDR3 loop reads CASSHLTGTGANQPQHF. CDR3 DNA sequence: TGTGCCAGCAGCCATCTAACCGGGACAGGGGCGAATCAGCCCCAGCATTTT. The full variable domain, its missing parts supplied by reference TRBV5-5 and TRBJ1-5, is DAGVTQSPTHLIKTRGQQVTLRCSPISGHKSVSWYQQVLGQGPQFIFQYYEKEERGRGNFPDRFSARQFPNYSSELNVNALLLGDSALYLCASSHLTGTGANQPQHFGDGTRLSIL.

The chain couples TRBV28 to TRBJ1-1; TRBD1 might be the D (5 bases). This CDR3 region has 13 residues. The germline V gene encodes CDR1 MDHEN and CDR2 SYDVKM. Deletions cut 6 bases from V and 1 base from J, with 9 bases between. The CDR3 DNA reads as TGTGCCAGCAGGGTTCAGGGGAACACTGAAGCTTTCTTT. Translating gives CASRVQGNTEAFF.

J is TRBJ1-5 and V is TRBV7-8; 9 bases fit TRBD1. Germline lookup yields CDR1 SGHVS and CDR2 FQNEAQ. V trimming: 0 bases; J trimming: 5 bases; junction bases outside the gene matches: 5. This CDR3 is 16 amino acids long. The DNA for the CDR3 is TGTGCCAGCAGCTTAGCGGGACAGGGTAGGGATCAGCCCCAGCATTTT. Translated, it gives CASSLAGQGRDQPQHF.

This chain connects TRBV19 to TRBJ1-1; 9 bases are a match to TRBD1. J was trimmed by 1 base and V by 5 bases; bases with no gene match: 5. The CDR3 runs to 15 residues. Germline loops: CDR1 LNHDA, CDR2 SQIVND (reference sequence). The CDR3 reads CASSSQGATNTEAFF. CDR3 nucleotide sequence: TGTGCCAGTAGTTCACAGGGGGCTACGAACACTGAAGCTTTCTTT.

The chain joins TRBV18 to TRBJ2-3; no clear D. From germline, CDR1 is KGHSH and CDR2 LQKENI. V was trimmed by 3 bases and J by 0 bases, leaving 13 bases between them. The length of the CDR3 is 16 residues. CDR3 residues: CASSPALRISTDTQYF. CDR3 bases: TGTGCCAGCTCACCTGCGCTACGAATTAGCACAGATACGCAGTATTTT.

The CDR3 here is CASSALLDRNTEAFF. The CDR3 coding sequence is TGTGCCAGCAGTGCTCTCTTGGACAGGAACACTGAAGCTTTCTTT. The chain employs TRBV27 and TRBJ1-1; D possibly corresponds to TRBD1 (6 bases). The CDR3 totals 15 residues. V was cut by 5 bases and J by 1 base, with 14 bases left in between. CDR1 is MNHEY and CDR2 is SMNVEV in the germline V gene (reference sequence).

The V gene is TRBV28, the J gene TRBJ1-2, with TRBD1 identical over 8 bases. The CDR3 runs 17 residues. From germline, CDR1 is MDHEN and CDR2 SYDVKM. J lost 4 bases, V lost 4 bases, and 14 bases had no gene match. CDR3 nucleotide sequence: TGTGCCAGCAGTTCGCAGACAGGGGCGCCCCTCGGCTATGGCTACACCTTC. It yields the protein CASSSQTGAPLGYGYTF.

V is TRBV27 and J is TRBJ1-2; D is unclear. The CDR3 spans 14 residues. Looked up from germline, CDR1 is MNHEY and CDR2 is SMNVEV (reference sequence). Trimming took off 0 bases at V and 4 bases at J, with 9 bases between the two ends. The CDR3 DNA sequence: TGTGCCAGCAGTTTATCGAAGGGAGGCTATGGCTACACCTTC. It encodes CASSLSKGGYGYTF.

CDR3 sequence reads: CASSLAGAGGQPQHF. The CDR3 coding sequence is TGTGCCAGCAGCTTAGCGGGGGCAGGGGGTCAGCCCCAGCATTTT. The chain uses TRBV7-9 and TRBJ1-5; 7 bases line up with TRBD1. Germline V gives CDR1 SEHNR, CDR2 FQNEAQ (reference sequence). The length of the CDR3 is 15 residues. V trimming: 0 bases; J trimming: 6 bases; junction bases outside the gene matches: 5.

The chain links TRBV7-8 to TRBJ2-2; 15 bases fit TRBD2. The CDR3 is 17 residues long. V lost 8 bases, J lost 6 bases, and 10 bases stayed unmatched. From germline, CDR1 is SGHVS and CDR2 FQNEAQ. The CDR3 loop is CASLHRRTSGGAGELFF. The CDR3, as DNA: TGTGCCAGCCTACACCGGCGGACTAGCGGGGGGGCCGGGGAGCTGTTTTTT.

This chain uses TRBV14 with TRBJ1-6; D is unclear. The germline V and J ends were trimmed by 2 bases and 6 bases, with 11 bases remaining between them. Germline lookup yields CDR1 SGHDN and CDR2 FVKESK. The CDR3 extends over 15 amino acids. CDR3 loop: CASSQTGLSNSPLHF. The CDR3 DNA sequence: TGTGCCAGCAGCCAAACCGGACTGAGTAATTCACCCCTCCACTTT.

This clone was picked up a small number of times. The CDR3 loop is CSASGGNTIYF. CDR3 DNA sequence: TGCAGTGCTAGTGGCGGAAACACCATATATTTT. This chain links TRBV20-1 with TRBJ1-3; D gene ambiguous. This CDR3 comprises 11 residues. The V end lost 3 bases, the J end lost 4 bases, and 4 bases lay between the germline ends. CDR1 is DFQATT and CDR2 is SNEGSKA in the germline V gene (reference sequence).

This clone was counted only a few times. This chain joins TRBV6-5 and TRBJ1-2; D is unresolved. The V and J ends lost 7 bases and 4 bases respectively, with 13 bases between them. CDR1 is MNHEY and CDR2 is SVGAGI in the germline V gene. This CDR3 has 13 residues. The CDR3 DNA is TGTGCCAGCAACAGTCACCAACTCTATGGCTACACCTTC. The encoded protein is CASNSHQLYGYTF.

V gene TRBV28 combines with J gene TRBJ1-3, with D unclear. Trimming pared 8 bases from V and 0 bases from J, leaving 23 bases between. Germline V CDR1 and CDR2: MDHEN, SYDVKM. The CDR3 runs to 18 residues. The CDR3 region has the DNA TGTGCCAGCGGCCTGTTGGGCCTGACTCTGGACTCTGGAAACACCATATATTTT. This translates into CASGLLGLTLDSGNTIYF.

The V call is TRBV27, the J call TRBJ1-1, with 9 nucleotides matching TRBD1. V lost 4 bases and J lost 3; bases outside the gene matches: 3. The CDR3 extends over 14 amino acids. CDR1 is MNHEY and CDR2 is SMNVEV in the germline V gene (reference sequence). The CDR3 bases are TGTGCCAGCAGTTCATGGACAGGGGACACTGAAGCTTTCTTT. As protein: CASSSWTGDTEAFF.

The chain is built from TRBV5-4 and TRBJ1-2, with 7 bases fitting TRBD1. CDR3 length: 16 amino acids. Germline V gene sequence: CDR1 SGHNT, CDR2 YYREEE (reference sequence). The ends lost 1 base at V and 5 bases at J; junction bases unmatched: 11. The chain's CDR3 is CASSLPGQRSLYGYTF. The CDR3 DNA reads TGTGCCAGCAGCTTGCCGGGACAGAGATCGCTTTATGGCTACACCTTC.

This clone has only a few counts. This chain uses TRBV9 with TRBJ1-1; the D is unclear. This CDR3 comprises 16 residues. The ends were cut back, 0 bases at V and 4 bases at J, with 16 bases in the middle. Germline CDR1 SGDLS, CDR2 YYNGEE. CDR3 sequence reads: CASSVDQVSRGTEAFF. Here the CDR3 DNA reads TGTGCCAGCAGCGTAGATCAGGTGTCACGGGGCACTGAAGCTTTCTTT. Full variable domain (rest looked up from reference TRBV9 and TRBJ1-1): DSGVTQTPKHLITATGQRVTLRCSPRSGDLSVYWYQQSLDQGLQFLIQYYNGEERAKGNILERFSAQQFPDLHSELNLSSLELGDSALYFCASSVDQVSRGTEAFFGQGTRLTVV.

V gene TRBV5-1 combines with J gene TRBJ1-1; TRBD1 agrees at 7 bases. CDR1 is SGHRS, CDR2 YFSETQ, per germline. The CDR3 has 14 amino acids. V dropped 4 bases and J dropped 4; count of bases not matched to a gene: 7. This CDR3 reads CASSTGTVSTEAFF. The CDR3 DNA is TGCGCCAGCAGCACCGGGACAGTTTCCACTGAAGCTTTCTTT.

The chain uses TRBV3-1 (or the pseudogene TRBV3-2) and TRBJ1-4; D is ambiguous. V shed 4 bases and J shed 5 bases, with 8 bases lying between them. The germline V gene encodes CDR1 LGHDT and CDR2 YNNKEL (reference sequence). CDR3 length: 13 residues. CDR3 sequence (DNA): TGTGCCAGCAGCCCAAGGAGGAATGAAAAACTGTTTTTT. The encoded protein is CASSPRRNEKLFF.